This T cell receptor beta chain stems from a study of blood T cell repertoires in COVID-19. The overall study: Specimens from acute and convalescent COVID-19 originated in the United States, Italy and Spain. PBMCs, B-cell-depleted T cells, or T cells were the source of the cDNA or gDNA that made up the material.

In germline, CDR1 is ENHRY, CDR2 SYGVKD. The CDR3 has 16 residues. With 3 bases clipped from V and 0 bases from J, the junction kept 6 bases outside the gene matches. The authors' processing: By means of reference gene primer amplification, nucleated cell counts were estimated. Sequencing was performed with immunoSEQ multiplex PCR; in TCRdb, only in-frame clones are kept and a portion is missing. The V and J calls and clone size were taken over from that table, and D and trimming were inferred from the DNA. The table has about 36,000 clones, nearly 90% seen once. The sequenced sample consisted of peripheral blood. This clonotype was obtained from a man aged 55 to 70 with active or convalescent COVID-19. The chain combines TRBV10-3 with TRBJ2-3, with 7 bases matching TRBD2. The CDR3 loop reads CAISDSSGRSTDTQYF. CDR3 nucleotide sequence: TGTGCCATCAGTGATAGTAGCGGGCGAAGCACAGATACGCAGTATTTT.